This T cell receptor beta chain was found in a study of T cell responses to AZD1222 COVID-19 vaccine. Study-level findings and limits: None of the repertoires were sampled until the peak T cell response had passed. Of the AZD1222 recipients, only 5 or 6 were seropositive at baseline.

The V end was cut by 0 bases, the J end by 0 bases, with 8 bases between. CDR1 and CDR2 from the germline V gene are SGHTA and FQGNSA. The CDR3 runs to 15 residues. Generated by immunoSEQ multiplex PCR, the TCRdb table keeps only in-frame clones and is missing some. The table lists 150,000 to 200,000 clones, 94% of them singletons. Analyses pooled second doses at about 4 or about 12 weeks. Worth noting for this clone: Its target is not known.

The sequencing here drew on peripheral blood, taken 28 days after the second AZD1222 dose. The chain employs TRBV7-2 and TRBJ1-1; D gene uncertain. The receptor was derived from an adult who received the AZD1222 COVID-19 vaccine. The chain's CDR3 is CASSLAPHVNTEAFF. As DNA, the CDR3 is TGTGCCAGCAGCTTAGCGCCCCATGTGAACACTGAAGCTTTCTTT.